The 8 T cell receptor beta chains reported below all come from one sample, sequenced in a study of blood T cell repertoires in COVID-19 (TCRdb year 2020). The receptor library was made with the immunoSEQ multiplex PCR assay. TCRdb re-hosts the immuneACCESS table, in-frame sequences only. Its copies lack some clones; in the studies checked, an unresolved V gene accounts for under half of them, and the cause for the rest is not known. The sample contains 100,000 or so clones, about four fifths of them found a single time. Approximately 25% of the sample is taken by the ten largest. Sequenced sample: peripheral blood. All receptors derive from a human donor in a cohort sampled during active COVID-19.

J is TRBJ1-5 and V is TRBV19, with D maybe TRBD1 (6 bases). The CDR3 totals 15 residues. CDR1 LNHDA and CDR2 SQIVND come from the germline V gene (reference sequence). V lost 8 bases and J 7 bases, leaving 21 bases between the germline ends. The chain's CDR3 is CASQEGRGLRQPQHF. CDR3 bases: TGTGCCAGTCAGGAAGGCAGGGGATTACGGCAGCCCCAGCATTTT.

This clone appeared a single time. The CDR3 bases are TGTGCCTGGAGCACGACAGGGGGCACTGAAGCTTTCTTT. Its protein is CAWSTTGGTEAFF. V usage is TRBV30 and J usage is TRBJ1-1; 9 bases fit TRBD1. CDR1 is GTSNPN, CDR2 SVGIG, per germline (reference sequence). The J segment lost 4 bases and the V segment lost 3 bases, leaving 3 bases of the junction unmatched. The CDR3 covers 13 residues.

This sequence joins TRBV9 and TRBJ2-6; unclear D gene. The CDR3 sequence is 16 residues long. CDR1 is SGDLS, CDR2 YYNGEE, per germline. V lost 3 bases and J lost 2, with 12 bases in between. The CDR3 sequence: CASSGGDRAGANVLTF. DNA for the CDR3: TGTGCCAGCAGCGGAGGTGACCGGGCTGGGGCCAACGTCCTGACTTTC.

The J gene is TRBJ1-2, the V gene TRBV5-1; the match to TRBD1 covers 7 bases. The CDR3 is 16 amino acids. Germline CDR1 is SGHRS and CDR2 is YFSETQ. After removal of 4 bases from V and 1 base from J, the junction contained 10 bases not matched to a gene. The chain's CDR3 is CASSPGQDVYNYGYTF. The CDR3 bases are TGCGCCAGCAGCCCCGGACAGGATGTATATAACTATGGCTACACCTTC. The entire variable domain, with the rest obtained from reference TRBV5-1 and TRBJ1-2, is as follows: KAGVTQTPRYLIKTRGQQVTLSCSPISGHRSVSWYQQTPGQGLQFLFEYFSETQRNKGNFPGRFSGRQFSNSRSEMNVSTLELGDSALYLCASSPGQDVYNYGYTFGSGTRLTVV.

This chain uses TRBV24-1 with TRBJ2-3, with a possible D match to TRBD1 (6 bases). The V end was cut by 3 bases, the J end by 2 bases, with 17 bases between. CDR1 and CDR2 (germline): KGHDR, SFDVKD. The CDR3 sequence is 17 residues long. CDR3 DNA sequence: TGTGCCACCAGTGATCTAGCTACGACAGGAGACACAGATACGCAGTATTTT. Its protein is CATSDLATTGDTDTQYF.

As DNA, the CDR3 is TGTGCCAGCCGAGACAGGGTTCTCGATGAGCAGTTCTTC. It yields the protein CASRDRVLDEQFF. The chain carries TRBV5-4 and TRBJ2-1; 7 bases are a match to TRBD1. The CDR3 has 13 residues. Germline CDR1 and CDR2: SGHNT and YYREEE (reference sequence). V shed 7 bases and J 8 bases; nucleotides not matched to a gene: 9.

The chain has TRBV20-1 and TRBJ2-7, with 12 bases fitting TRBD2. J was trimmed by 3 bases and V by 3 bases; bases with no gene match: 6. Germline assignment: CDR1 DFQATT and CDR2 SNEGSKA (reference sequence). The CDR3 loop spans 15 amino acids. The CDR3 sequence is CSASRPGLAGYEQYF. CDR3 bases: TGCAGTGCTAGTCGCCCGGGACTAGCGGGCTACGAGCAGTACTTC.

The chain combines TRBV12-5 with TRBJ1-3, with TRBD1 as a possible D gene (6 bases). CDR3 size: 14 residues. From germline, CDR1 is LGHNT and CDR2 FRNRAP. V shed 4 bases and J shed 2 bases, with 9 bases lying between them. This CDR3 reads CASGSGTPGNTIYF. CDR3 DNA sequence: TGTGCTAGTGGTTCCGGGACACCTGGAAACACCATATATTTT. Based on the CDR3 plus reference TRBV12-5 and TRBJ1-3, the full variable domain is DARVTQTPRHKVTEMGQEVTMRCQPILGHNTVFWYRQTMMQGLELLAYFRNRAPLDDSGMPKDRFSAEMPDATLATLKIQPSEPRDSAVYFCASGSGTPGNTIYFGEGSWLTVV.